One T cell receptor beta chain is described in this entry. TCRdb's table, derived via immunoSEQ multiplex PCR, lists solely in-frame clones and lacks some. The data show some 130,000 clones, about nine tenths seen once. V shed 0 bases, J shed 6 bases, and the junction held 14 bases outside the gene matches. Germline CDR1 and CDR2: SEHNR and FQNEAQ (reference sequence). The CDR3 has 17 amino acids. The record originates from a study of T cell responses to AZD1222 COVID-19 vaccine. This chain links TRBV7-9 with TRBJ2-7; 7 bases are a match to TRBD1. The sequenced sample was peripheral blood, obtained on day 0 of AZD1222 vaccination. The sequence was collected from an adult in good health. CDR3 region: CASSLAGQNRVGGEQYF. CDR3 coding DNA: TGTGCCAGCAGCTTAGCGGGACAGAATAGGGTTGGAGGCGAGCAGTACTTC.